The TCR beta chain under discussion was sequenced for a study of patients with pleural tuberculosis (dated by TCRdb to 2013 to 2014). V is pared back by 3 bases and J by 2 bases, with 12 bases lying between the germline termini. The CDR3 goes from the cysteine to the phenylalanine over 14 residues. Here the CDR3 DNA is all that survives: 42 bases in frame from base 1. CDR1 SQVTM and CDR2 ANQGSEA are derived from the germline V gene. Sequenced using an Illumina Genome Analyzer IIx. TCRdb applied fastp at Q25 and MiXCR to the public reads, then kept only in-frame beta chains. Merged by CDR3 protein, the rows form single entries marked with the most common genes and DNA. The sample yields around 50,000 distinct CDR3 sequences; 7.3% were counted once. The biggest ten clones account for 15% to 20% of the sample. This clonotype was seen more than once but under ten times. This clone's antigen is unknown. No base-level quality is on record; no much larger clone is a single base apart.

The V and J segments used are TRBV29-1 and TRBJ2-3, with a weak D call of TRBD2 (5 bases match). The origin of this receptor is a human donor with pleural tuberculosis. The CDR3 has the sequence CSVDRETHTDTQYF. The DNA reads as follows: TGCAGCGTTGATAGGGAGACCCACACAGATACGCAGTATTTT.